This entry describes one TCR beta chain. These data come from a study of T cells in Graves' hyperthyroidism and ophthalmopathy. It was RNA transcripts that yielded the amplified TCR beta CDR3 regions. An initial round of RT-PCR targeting the TCR CDR3 relied on the HTBI primer set. TCRdb re-called the multiplex PCR reads through MiXCR, storing one row per CDR3 protein. The sample has 350,000 to 400,000 distinct CDR3 sequences; about 15% are singletons. The sequenced sample consisted of blood. The TCR comes from a woman aged 25 to 45 with Graves' hyperthyroidism.

Here the CDR3 reads CASSFGAGSAYGYTF. The CDR3 nucleotides read TGTGCCAGCAGTTTCGGGGCAGGGTCGGCCTATGGCTACACCTTC. The gene calls are TRBV28 and TRBJ1-2, with TRBD1 as a possible D gene (5 bases). CDR3 size: 15 residues. Germline CDR1 MDHEN, CDR2 SYDVKM. Trimming removed 3 bases from V and 4 bases from J, with 15 bases in between.